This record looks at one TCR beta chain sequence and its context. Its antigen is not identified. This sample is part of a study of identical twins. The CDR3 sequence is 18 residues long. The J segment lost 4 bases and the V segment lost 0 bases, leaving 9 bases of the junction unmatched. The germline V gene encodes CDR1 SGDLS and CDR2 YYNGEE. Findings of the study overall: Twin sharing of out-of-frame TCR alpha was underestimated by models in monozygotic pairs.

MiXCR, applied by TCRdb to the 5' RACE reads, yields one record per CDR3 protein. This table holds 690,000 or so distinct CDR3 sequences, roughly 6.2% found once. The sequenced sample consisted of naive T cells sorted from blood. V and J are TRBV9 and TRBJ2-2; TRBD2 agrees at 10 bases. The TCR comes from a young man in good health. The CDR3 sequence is CASSVGSLAGGPTGELFF. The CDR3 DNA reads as TGTGCCAGCAGCGTAGGGTCCTTAGCGGGAGGTCCCACCGGGGAGCTGTTTTTT.